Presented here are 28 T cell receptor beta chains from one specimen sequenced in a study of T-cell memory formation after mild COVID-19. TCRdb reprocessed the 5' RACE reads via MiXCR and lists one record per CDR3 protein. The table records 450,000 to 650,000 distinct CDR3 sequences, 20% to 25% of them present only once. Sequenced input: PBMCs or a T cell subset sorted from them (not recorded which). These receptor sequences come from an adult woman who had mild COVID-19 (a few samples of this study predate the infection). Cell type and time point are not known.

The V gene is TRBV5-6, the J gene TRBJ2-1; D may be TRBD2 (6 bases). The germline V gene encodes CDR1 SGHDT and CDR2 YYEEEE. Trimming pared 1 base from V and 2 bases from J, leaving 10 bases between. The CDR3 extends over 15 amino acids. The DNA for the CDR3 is TGTGCCAGCAGCTTGTGGGGGGAGACCTACAATGAGCAGTTCTTC. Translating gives CASSLWGETYNEQFF.

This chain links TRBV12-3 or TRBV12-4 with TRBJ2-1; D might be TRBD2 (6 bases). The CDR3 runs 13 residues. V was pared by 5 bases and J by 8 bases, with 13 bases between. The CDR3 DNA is TGTGCCAGCAGTATACTAGCTGGCTATGAGCAGTTCTTC. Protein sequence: CASSILAGYEQFF.

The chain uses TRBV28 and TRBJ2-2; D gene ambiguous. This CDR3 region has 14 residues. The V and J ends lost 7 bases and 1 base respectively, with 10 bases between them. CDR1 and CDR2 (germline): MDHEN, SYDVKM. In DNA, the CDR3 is TGTGCCAGCACCACAGCAGGGAACACCGGGGAGCTGTTTTTT. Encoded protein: CASTTAGNTGELFF.

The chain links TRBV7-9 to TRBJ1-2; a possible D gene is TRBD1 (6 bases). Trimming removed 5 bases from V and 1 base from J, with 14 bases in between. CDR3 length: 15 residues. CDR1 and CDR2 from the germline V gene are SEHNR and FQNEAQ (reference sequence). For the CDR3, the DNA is TGTGCCAGCAGCCCCCAGACAGGATTTAACTATGGCTACACCTTC. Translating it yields CASSPQTGFNYGYTF.

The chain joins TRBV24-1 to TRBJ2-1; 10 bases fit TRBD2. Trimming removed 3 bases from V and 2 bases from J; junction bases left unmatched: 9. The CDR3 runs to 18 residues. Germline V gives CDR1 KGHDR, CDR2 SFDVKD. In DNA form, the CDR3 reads TGTGCCACCAGTGATCGAGGTGTAGCGGGAGGTACCTACAATGAGCAGTTCTTC. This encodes CATSDRGVAGGTYNEQFF.

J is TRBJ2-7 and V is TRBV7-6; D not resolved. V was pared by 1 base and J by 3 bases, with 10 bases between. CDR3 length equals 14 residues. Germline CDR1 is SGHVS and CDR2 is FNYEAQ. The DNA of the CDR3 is TGTGCCAGCAGCTTAGGACCCTCCTTCTACGAGCAGTACTTC. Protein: CASSLGPSFYEQYF.

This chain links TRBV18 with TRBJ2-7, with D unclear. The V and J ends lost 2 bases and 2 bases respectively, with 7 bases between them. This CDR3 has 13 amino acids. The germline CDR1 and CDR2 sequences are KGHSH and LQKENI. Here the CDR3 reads CASSPGKAYEQYF. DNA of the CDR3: TGTGCCAGCTCACCAGGGAAGGCCTACGAGCAGTACTTC.

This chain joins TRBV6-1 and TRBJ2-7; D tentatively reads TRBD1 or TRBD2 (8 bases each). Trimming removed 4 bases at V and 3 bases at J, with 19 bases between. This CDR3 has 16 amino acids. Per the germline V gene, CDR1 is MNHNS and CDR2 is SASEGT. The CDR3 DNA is TGTGCCAGCAGTGCCCCGGGACAGGCGGGAGGCTACGAGCAGTACTTC. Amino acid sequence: CASSAPGQAGGYEQYF.

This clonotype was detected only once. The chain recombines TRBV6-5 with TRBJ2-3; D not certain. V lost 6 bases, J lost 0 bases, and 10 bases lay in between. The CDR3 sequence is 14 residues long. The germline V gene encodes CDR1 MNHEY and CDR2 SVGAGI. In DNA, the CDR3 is TGTGCCAGCAGGAGCGTTAGTAGCACAGATACGCAGTATTTT. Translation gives CASRSVSSTDTQYF.

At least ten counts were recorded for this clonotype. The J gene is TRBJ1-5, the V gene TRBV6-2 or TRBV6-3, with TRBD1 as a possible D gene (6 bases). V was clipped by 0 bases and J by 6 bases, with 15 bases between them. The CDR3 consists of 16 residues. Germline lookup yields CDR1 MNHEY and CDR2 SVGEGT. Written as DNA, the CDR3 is TGTGCCAGCAGTTACTCTCCAGGGGTCCGAAGTCAGCCCCAGCATTTT. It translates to CASSYSPGVRSQPQHF.

This CDR3 is CASSTRTSSSYNEQFF. In DNA form, the CDR3 reads TGTGCCAGCAGTACCCGGACTAGCAGCTCCTACAATGAGCAGTTCTTC. The rearrangement joins TRBV27 to TRBJ2-1; TRBD2 agrees at 8 bases. The CDR3 spans 16 residues. Looked up from germline, CDR1 is MNHEY and CDR2 is SMNVEV (reference sequence). Losses at the gene ends were 5 bases for V and 0 bases for J; bases not matched to a gene: 6.

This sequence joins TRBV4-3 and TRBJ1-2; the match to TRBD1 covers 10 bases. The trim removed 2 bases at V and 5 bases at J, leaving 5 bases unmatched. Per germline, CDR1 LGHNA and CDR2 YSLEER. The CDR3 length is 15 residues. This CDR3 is CASSQSTGGLYGYTF. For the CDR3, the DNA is TGCGCCAGCAGCCAATCGACAGGGGGCCTATATGGCTACACCTTC.

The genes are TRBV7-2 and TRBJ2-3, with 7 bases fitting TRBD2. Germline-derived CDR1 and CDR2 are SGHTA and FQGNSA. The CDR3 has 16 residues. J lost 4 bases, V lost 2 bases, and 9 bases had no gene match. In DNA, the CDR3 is TGTGCCAGCAGCTTACAAGGGAGGGCCGTCGCAGATACGCAGTATTTT. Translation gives CASSLQGRAVADTQYF.

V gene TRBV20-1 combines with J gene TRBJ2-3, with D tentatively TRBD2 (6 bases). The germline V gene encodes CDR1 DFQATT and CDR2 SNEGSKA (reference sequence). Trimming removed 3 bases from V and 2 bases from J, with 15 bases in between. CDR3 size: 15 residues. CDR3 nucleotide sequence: TGCAGTGCTAGGGGGGTAGCGGAAATCACAGATACGCAGTATTTT. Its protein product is CSARGVAEITDTQYF.

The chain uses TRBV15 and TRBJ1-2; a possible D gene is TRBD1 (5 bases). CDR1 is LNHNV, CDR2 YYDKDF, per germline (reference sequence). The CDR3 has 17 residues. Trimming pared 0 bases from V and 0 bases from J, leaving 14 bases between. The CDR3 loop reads CATSRDGAGKANYGYTF. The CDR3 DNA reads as TGTGCCACCAGCAGAGACGGGGCAGGGAAGGCTAACTATGGCTACACCTTC. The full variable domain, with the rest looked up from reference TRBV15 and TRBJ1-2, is DAMVIQNPRYQVTQFGKPVTLSCSQTLNHNVMYWYQQKSSQAPKLLFHYYDKDFNNEADTPDNFQSRRPNTSFCFLDIRSPGLGDTAMYLCATSRDGAGKANYGYTFGSGTRLTVV.

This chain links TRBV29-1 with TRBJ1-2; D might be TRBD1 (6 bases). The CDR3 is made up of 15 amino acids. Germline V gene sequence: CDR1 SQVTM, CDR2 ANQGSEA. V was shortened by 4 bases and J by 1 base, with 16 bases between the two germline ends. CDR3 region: CSVGGTTGLNYGYTF. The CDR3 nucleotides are TGCAGCGTTGGGGGGACGACAGGACTTAACTATGGCTACACCTTC.

The CDR3 spells CASSLGSGWEQYF. The CDR3 nucleotides are TGTGCCAGCAGCTTAGGATCGGGATGGGAGCAGTACTTC. The J gene is TRBJ2-7, the V gene TRBV7-3; weak D call: TRBD2 (5 bases). CDR3 length: 13 amino acids. Looked up from germline, CDR1 is SGHTA and CDR2 is FQGTGA. Trimming stripped 2 bases from V and 7 bases from J, with 12 bases between.

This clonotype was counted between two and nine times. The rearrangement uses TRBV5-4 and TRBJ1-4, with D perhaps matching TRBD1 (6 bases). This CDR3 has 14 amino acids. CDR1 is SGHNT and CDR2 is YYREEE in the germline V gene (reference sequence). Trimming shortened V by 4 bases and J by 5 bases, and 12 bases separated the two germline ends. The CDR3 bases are TGTGCCAGCAGCCCGGACAGCGACAATGAAAAACTGTTTTTT. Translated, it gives CASSPDSDNEKLFF.

The CDR3 DNA reads TGCGCCAGCAGCCACACAGGGGGCGGCTATGGCTACACCTTC. Translation: CASSHTGGGYGYTF. The chain has TRBV4-3 and TRBJ1-2; TRBD1 matches 9 bases. Trimming at V came to 3 bases and at J to 4 bases, leaving 3 bases not matched to a gene. This CDR3 contains 14 residues. Germline lookup yields CDR1 LGHNA and CDR2 YSLEER.

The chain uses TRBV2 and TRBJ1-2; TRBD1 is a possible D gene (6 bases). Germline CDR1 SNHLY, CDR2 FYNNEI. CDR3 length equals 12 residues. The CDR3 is CASQRGARGYTF. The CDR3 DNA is TGTGCTTCCCAACGGGGGGCGCGGGGCTACACCTTC.

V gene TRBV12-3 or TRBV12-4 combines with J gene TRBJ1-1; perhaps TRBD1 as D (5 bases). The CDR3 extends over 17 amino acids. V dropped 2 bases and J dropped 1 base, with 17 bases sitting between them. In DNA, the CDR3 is TGTGCCAGCAGTTTATCAGGGAGCCAACGAAAGAACACTGAAGCTTTCTTT. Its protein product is CASSLSGSQRKNTEAFF.

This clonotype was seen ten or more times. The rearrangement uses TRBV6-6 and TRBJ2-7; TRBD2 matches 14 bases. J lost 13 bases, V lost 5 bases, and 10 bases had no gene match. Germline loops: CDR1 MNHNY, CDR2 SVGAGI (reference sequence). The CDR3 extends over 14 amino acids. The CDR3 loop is CASSVAGTSGRSYF. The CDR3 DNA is TGTGCCAGCAGTGTAGCCGGGACTAGCGGGAGAAGTTACTTC.

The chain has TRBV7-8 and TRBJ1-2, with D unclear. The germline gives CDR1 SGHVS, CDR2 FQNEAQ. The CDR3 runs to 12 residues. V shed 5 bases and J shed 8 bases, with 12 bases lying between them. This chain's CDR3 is CASSVSQEGYTF. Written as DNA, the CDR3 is TGTGCCAGCAGCGTTAGCCAGGAGGGCTACACCTTC.

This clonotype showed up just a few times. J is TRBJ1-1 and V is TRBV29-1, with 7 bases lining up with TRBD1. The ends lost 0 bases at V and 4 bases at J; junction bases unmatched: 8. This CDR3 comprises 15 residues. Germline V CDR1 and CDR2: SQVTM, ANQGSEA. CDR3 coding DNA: TGCAGCGTTGAAGATCTAGGGGGCTTTGGCACTGAAGCTTTCTTT. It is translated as CSVEDLGGFGTEAFF.

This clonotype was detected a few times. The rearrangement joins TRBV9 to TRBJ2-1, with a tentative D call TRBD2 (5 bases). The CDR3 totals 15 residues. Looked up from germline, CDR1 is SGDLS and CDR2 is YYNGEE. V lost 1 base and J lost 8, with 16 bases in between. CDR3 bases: TGTGCCAGCAGCGTATTGGGTCGGGGAATCCATGAGCAGTTCTTC. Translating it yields CASSVLGRGIHEQFF.

CDR3 sequence reads: CATSPTKQNTEAFF. Here the CDR3 DNA reads TGTGCCACCAGCCCGACAAAACAGAACACTGAAGCTTTCTTT. The rearrangement links TRBV15 to TRBJ1-1; no clear D. Germline CDR1 and CDR2: LNHNV and YYDKDF (reference sequence). Trimming shortened V by 5 bases and J by 1 base, and 11 bases separated the two germline ends. The CDR3 runs to 14 residues. Filled out from reference TRBV15 and TRBJ1-1, the complete variable domain reads DAMVIQNPRYQVTQFGKPVTLSCSQTLNHNVMYWYQQKSSQAPKLLFHYYDKDFNNEADTPDNFQSRRPNTSFCFLDIRSPGLGDTAMYLCATSPTKQNTEAFFGQGTRLTVV.

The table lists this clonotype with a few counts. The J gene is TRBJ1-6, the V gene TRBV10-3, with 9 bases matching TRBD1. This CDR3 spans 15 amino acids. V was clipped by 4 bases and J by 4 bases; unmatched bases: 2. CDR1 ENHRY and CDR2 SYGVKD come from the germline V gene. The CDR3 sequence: CAISGGQGYNSPLHF. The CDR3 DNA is TGTGCCATCAGTGGCGGACAGGGGTATAATTCACCCCTCCACTTT.

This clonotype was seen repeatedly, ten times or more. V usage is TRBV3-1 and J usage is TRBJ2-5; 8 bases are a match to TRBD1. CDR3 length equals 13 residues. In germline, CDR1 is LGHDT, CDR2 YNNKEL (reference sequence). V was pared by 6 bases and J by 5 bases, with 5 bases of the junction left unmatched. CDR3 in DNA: TGTGCCAGCAGGCAGGGGGCAGGGGAGACCCAGTACTTC. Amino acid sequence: CASRQGAGETQYF.